The rows below give T cell receptor beta chains drawn from one sample of a study of shared clonotypes between healthy human individuals. Generated by immunoSEQ multiplex PCR, the TCRdb table keeps only in-frame clones and is missing some. This sample yields just over 2,000,000 clones, of which about 95% are seen a single time; more than 0.95% belongs to the top ten. The sequenced material came from naive CD8+ T cells sorted from blood. The receptors stem from a man aged 18-30 years in good health. Each CDR3 is given with its conserved first and last residue. The order of the fields is J gene, clone size, V gene, D gene, CDR3 length, CDR3 DNA, CDR3 protein. The D gene is left open where the match is weak. Part of the rows lack a size; the others show once, few, many or a class for expanded clones.

j_call: TRBJ2-3
clone_size: once
v_call: TRBV6-5
d_call: .
cdr3_length: 16
cdr3_nt: TGTGCCAGCAGTTACCTCATTGTAGGGGGTACAGATACGCAGTATTTT
cdr3_aa: CASSYLIVGGTDTQYF

j_call: TRBJ2-5
clone_size: .
v_call: TRBV5-6
d_call: .
cdr3_length: 12
cdr3_nt: TGTGCCAGCAGTTCGTACCAAGAGACCCAGTACTTC
cdr3_aa: CASSSYQETQYF

j_call: TRBJ1-6
clone_size: .
v_call: TRBV12-5
d_call: .
cdr3_length: 13
cdr3_nt: TGTGCTAGTGGTTTCACAGTGGATTCACCCCTCCACTTT
cdr3_aa: CASGFTVDSPLHF

j_call: TRBJ2-1
clone_size: .
v_call: TRBV5-1
d_call: TRBD1
cdr3_length: 15
cdr3_nt: TGCGCCAGCAGCTTGGACAGGGGGTCCTACAATGAGCAGTTCTTC
cdr3_aa: CASSLDRGSYNEQFF

j_call: TRBJ1-2
clone_size: .
v_call: TRBV28
d_call: .
cdr3_length: 13
cdr3_nt: TGTGCCAGCAGCCCTGCTGAGAACTATGGCTACACCTTC
cdr3_aa: CASSPAENYGYTF

j_call: TRBJ2-7
clone_size: .
v_call: TRBV4-3
d_call: .
cdr3_length: 14
cdr3_nt: TGCGCCAGCAGCCAAGTAGTCGGTTCCTACGAGCAGTACTTC
cdr3_aa: CASSQVVGSYEQYF

j_call: TRBJ2-7
clone_size: .
v_call: TRBV21-1
d_call: .
cdr3_length: 14
cdr3_nt: TGTGCCAGCAGCAAACTTGACAGGGAGGGCGAGCAGTACTTC
cdr3_aa: CASSKLDREGEQYF

j_call: TRBJ1-2
clone_size: .
v_call: TRBV27
d_call: TRBD1
cdr3_length: 15
cdr3_nt: TGTGCCAGCAGTTTGTCACCCGGGACAGACCATGGCTACACCTTC
cdr3_aa: CASSLSPGTDHGYTF

j_call: TRBJ2-5
clone_size: .
v_call: TRBV15
d_call: TRBD2
cdr3_length: 15
cdr3_nt: TGTGCCACCAGCCTGACTAGCGGGGGGAGGGAGACCCAGTACTTC
cdr3_aa: CATSLTSGGRETQYF

j_call: TRBJ1-1
clone_size: .
v_call: TRBV6-5
d_call: TRBD1
cdr3_length: 12
cdr3_nt: TGTGCCAGTCGGGACAGTAACACTGAAGCTTTCTTT
cdr3_aa: CASRDSNTEAFF

j_call: TRBJ2-7
clone_size: .
v_call: TRBV4-1
d_call: .
cdr3_length: 14
cdr3_nt: TGCGCCAGCAGCGACGGATGGGGCTCCTACGAGCAGTACTTC
cdr3_aa: CASSDGWGSYEQYF

j_call: TRBJ2-3
clone_size: .
v_call: TRBV27
d_call: TRBD2
cdr3_length: 13
cdr3_nt: TGTGCCAGCAGTGGACTAGTCCCCGATACGCAGTATTTT
cdr3_aa: CASSGLVPDTQYF

j_call: TRBJ2-7
clone_size: .
v_call: TRBV7-8
d_call: .
cdr3_length: 15
cdr3_nt: TGTGCCAGCAGCCCGCGACTAGGGAGCTCCTACGAGCAGTACTTC
cdr3_aa: CASSPRLGSSYEQYF

j_call: TRBJ2-1
clone_size: .
v_call: TRBV7-9
d_call: .
cdr3_length: 18
cdr3_nt: TGTGCCAGCAGCTTAGCTTGGGGGACCAGGAGCTCCTACAATGAGCAGTTCTTC
cdr3_aa: CASSLAWGTRSSYNEQFF

j_call: TRBJ2-3
clone_size: .
v_call: TRBV11-2
d_call: .
cdr3_length: 15
cdr3_nt: TGTGCCAGCAGCTCCGTAGTGGAGGGCACAGATACGCAGTATTTT
cdr3_aa: CASSSVVEGTDTQYF

j_call: TRBJ2-5
clone_size: .
v_call: TRBV25-1
d_call: TRBD2
cdr3_length: 17
cdr3_nt: TGTGCCAGCAGTGAATATAGGTACGGGAGGGCCAGAGAGACCCAGTACTTC
cdr3_aa: CASSEYRYGRARETQYF

j_call: TRBJ2-1
clone_size: .
v_call: TRBV9
d_call: TRBD2
cdr3_length: 17
cdr3_nt: TGTGCCAGCAGCGTTTCCGCTAGCGGGGGAAAACACAATGAGCAGTTCTTC
cdr3_aa: CASSVSASGGKHNEQFF

j_call: TRBJ2-1
clone_size: .
v_call: TRBV5-1
d_call: TRBD1
cdr3_length: 14
cdr3_nt: TGCGCCAGCAGCTTGTTTTGGGACAGCCATGAGCAGTTCTTC
cdr3_aa: CASSLFWDSHEQFF

j_call: TRBJ2-7
clone_size: .
v_call: TRBV7-8
d_call: .
cdr3_length: 12
cdr3_nt: TGTGCCAGCAGCACAGGGCCCTACGAGCAGTACTTC
cdr3_aa: CASSTGPYEQYF

j_call: TRBJ2-7
clone_size: .
v_call: TRBV9
d_call: TRBD2
cdr3_length: 13
cdr3_nt: TGTGCCAGCAGCCACGGGGGGGCAGACGAGCAGTACTTC
cdr3_aa: CASSHGGADEQYF

j_call: TRBJ2-5
clone_size: .
v_call: TRBV7-3
d_call: TRBD2
cdr3_length: 17
cdr3_nt: TGTGCCAGCAGCGCGGGACTAGCGGGGACATTTGAAGAGACCCAGTACTTC
cdr3_aa: CASSAGLAGTFEETQYF

j_call: TRBJ2-3
clone_size: .
v_call: TRBV5-1
d_call: .
cdr3_length: 15
cdr3_nt: TGCGCCAGCAGCTTGGCGGTTACTAGCACAGATACGCAGTATTTT
cdr3_aa: CASSLAVTSTDTQYF

j_call: TRBJ2-7
clone_size: .
v_call: TRBV5-3
d_call: .
cdr3_length: 14
cdr3_nt: TGTGCCAGAACTCTAGGCACGTCATCCTACGAGCAGTACTTC
cdr3_aa: CARTLGTSSYEQYF

j_call: TRBJ2-1
clone_size: .
v_call: TRBV28
d_call: TRBD2
cdr3_length: 14
cdr3_nt: TGTGCCAGCAGTTTTCGCGGGGGGGCCGGTGAGCAGTTCTTC
cdr3_aa: CASSFRGGAGEQFF

j_call: TRBJ2-3
clone_size: .
v_call: TRBV4-2
d_call: TRBD2
cdr3_length: 16
cdr3_nt: TGTGCCAGCAGCCAAGGGGGAGCGGGGGTTACAGATACGCAGTATTTT
cdr3_aa: CASSQGGAGVTDTQYF

j_call: TRBJ2-5
clone_size: .
v_call: TRBV4-1
d_call: .
cdr3_length: 15
cdr3_nt: TGCGCCAGCAGCCAAGATTGGACGGATCAAGAGACCCAGTACTTC
cdr3_aa: CASSQDWTDQETQYF

j_call: TRBJ2-7
clone_size: .
v_call: TRBV7-8
d_call: .
cdr3_length: 14
cdr3_nt: TGTGCCAGCAGCCCACTCCTCGGTTCCTACGAGCAGTACTTC
cdr3_aa: CASSPLLGSYEQYF